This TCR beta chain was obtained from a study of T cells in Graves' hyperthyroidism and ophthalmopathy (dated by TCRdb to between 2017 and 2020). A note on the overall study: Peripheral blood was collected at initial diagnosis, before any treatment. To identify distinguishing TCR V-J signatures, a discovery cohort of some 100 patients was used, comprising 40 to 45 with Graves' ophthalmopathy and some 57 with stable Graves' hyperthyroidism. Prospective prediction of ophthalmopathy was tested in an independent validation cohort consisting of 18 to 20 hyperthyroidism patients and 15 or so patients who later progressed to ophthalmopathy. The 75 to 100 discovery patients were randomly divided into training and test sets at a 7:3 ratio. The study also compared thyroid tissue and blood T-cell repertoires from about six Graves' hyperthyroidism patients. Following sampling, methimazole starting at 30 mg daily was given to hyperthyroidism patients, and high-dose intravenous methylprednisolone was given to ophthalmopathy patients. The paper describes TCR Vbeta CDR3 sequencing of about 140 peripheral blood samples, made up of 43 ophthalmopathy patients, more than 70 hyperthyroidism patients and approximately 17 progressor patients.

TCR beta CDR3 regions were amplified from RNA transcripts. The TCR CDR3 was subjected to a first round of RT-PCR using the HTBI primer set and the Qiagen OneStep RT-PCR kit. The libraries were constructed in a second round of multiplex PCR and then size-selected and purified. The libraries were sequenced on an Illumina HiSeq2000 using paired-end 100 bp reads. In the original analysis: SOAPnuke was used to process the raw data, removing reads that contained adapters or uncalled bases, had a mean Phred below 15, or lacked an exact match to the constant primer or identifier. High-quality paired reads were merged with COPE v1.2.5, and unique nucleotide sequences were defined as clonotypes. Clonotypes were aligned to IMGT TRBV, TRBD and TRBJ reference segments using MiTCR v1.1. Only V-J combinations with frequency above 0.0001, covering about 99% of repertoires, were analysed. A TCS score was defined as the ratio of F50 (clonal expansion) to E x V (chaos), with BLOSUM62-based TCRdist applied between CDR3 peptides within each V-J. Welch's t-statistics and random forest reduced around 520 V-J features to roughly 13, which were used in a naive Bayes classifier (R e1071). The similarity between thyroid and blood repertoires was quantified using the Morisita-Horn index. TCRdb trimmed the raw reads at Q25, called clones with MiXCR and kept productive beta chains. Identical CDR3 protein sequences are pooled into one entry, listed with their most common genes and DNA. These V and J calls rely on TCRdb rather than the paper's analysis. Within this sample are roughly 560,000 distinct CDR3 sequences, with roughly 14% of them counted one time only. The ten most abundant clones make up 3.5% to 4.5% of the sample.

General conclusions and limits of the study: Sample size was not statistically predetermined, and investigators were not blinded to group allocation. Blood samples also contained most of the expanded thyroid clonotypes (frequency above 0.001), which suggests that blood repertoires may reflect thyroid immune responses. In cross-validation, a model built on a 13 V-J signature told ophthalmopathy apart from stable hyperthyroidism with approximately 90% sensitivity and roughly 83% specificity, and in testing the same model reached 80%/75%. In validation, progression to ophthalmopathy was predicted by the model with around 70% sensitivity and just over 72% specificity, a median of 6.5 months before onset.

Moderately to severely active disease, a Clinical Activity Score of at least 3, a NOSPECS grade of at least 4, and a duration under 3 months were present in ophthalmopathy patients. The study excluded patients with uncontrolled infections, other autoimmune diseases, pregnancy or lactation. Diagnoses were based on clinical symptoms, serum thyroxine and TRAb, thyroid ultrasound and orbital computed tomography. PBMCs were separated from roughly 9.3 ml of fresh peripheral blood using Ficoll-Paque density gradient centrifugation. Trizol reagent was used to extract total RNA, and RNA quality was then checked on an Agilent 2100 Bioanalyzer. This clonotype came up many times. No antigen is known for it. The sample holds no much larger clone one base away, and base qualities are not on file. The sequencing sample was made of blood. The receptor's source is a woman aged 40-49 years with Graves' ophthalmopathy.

The CDR3 protein: CSARAPGQYEAFF. The DNA reads TGCAGTGCTAGAGCCCCGGGACAATATGAAGCTTTCTTT. The chain employs TRBV20-1 and TRBJ1-1; the D region possibly corresponds to TRBD1 (6 bases align). As encoded in the germline V gene (reference sequence), CDR1 is DFQATT while CDR2 is SNEGSKA. CDR3 length: 13 amino acids, cysteine to phenylalanine. The retained sequence is limited to the CDR3, 39 bases, with the frame set at the first base. The junction carries 13 bases between V and J, which are trimmed by 1 base and 7 bases respectively.